This T cell receptor (beta chain) originates from a study of blood T cells in healthy people across ages. Sample-barcoded 5' priming and a J-beta primer mix drove a second PCR of about 7 to 12 cycles. TCRdb re-derived calls from the 5' RACE reads in MiXCR, one entry per CDR3 protein. The sample has more than 550,000 distinct CDR3 sequences, over 20% seen once. Germline loops: CDR1 SEHNR, CDR2 FQNEAQ (reference sequence). CDR3 length equals 14 residues. The V and J ends lost 5 bases and 10 bases respectively, with 18 bases between them. The sample was blood. The J gene is TRBJ2-1, the V gene TRBV7-9; D might be TRBD2 (5 bases). This clonotype originated in a man aged 70-80 years in good health. The CDR3 DNA follows: TGTGCCAGCAGCGCACCACTGGACTTGGGGGAGCAGTTCTTC. It yields the protein CASSAPLDLGEQFF.